This paragraph reports one T cell receptor beta chain. The antigen remains unidentified. The data derive from a study of PD-L1 blockade in urothelial cancer. Study-level information: Once treatment had started, blood was analyzed at 3 weeks (second dose) and again at 6 weeks.

Study observations and caveats: Survival was better when pretreatment blood TCR clonality fell below the median.

TCRdb's copy holds only in-frame clones and misses some; the assay was immunoSEQ multiplex PCR. The data contain about 84,000 clones, roughly 82% of them singletons. Losses at the gene ends were 0 bases for V and 0 bases for J; bases not matched to a gene: 4. Germline CDR1 SGHRS, CDR2 YFSETQ. There are 18 residues in the CDR3. Metastatic or locally advanced urothelial carcinoma was present in the patients. The sample was PBMCs, taken around atezolizumab (anti-PD-L1) treatment. The chain is built from TRBV5-1 and TRBJ2-6; 9 bases map to TRBD1. The source is a man in his sixties or seventies with urothelial cancer. The CDR3 DNA follows: TGCGCCAGCAGCTTGGGGACAGGGGATGGCTCTGGGGCCAACGTCCTGACTTTC. It is translated as CASSLGTGDGSGANVLTF.